The clone carrying this T cell receptor beta chain was counted at least ten times. The target antigen is unknown. Time point of the sample: newly diagnosed GD, antithyroid drugs for less than 3 months. PBMCs provided the RNA from which the TCR library was made. In building TCR beta libraries, iRepertoire HTBI primers were used together with Arm-PCR of CDR3 regions. TCRdb recomputed calls from the multiplex PCR reads with MiXCR, one row per CDR3 protein. The sample lists more than 300,000 distinct CDR3 sequences; approximately 12% were seen once. This sample is part of a study of regulatory T cells in long-lasting Graves disease. General observations from the study: Researchers reported studying only peripheral blood, not thyroid tissue.

The CDR3 has 15 amino acids. Deletions cut 8 bases from V and 4 bases from J, with 18 bases between. Germline CDR1 is SNHLY and CDR2 is FYNNEI. The same data also went into a second study, on T cells in Graves' hyperthyroidism and ophthalmopathy. This second report adds: If no ophthalmopathy progression occurred within 18 months, Graves' hyperthyroidism was stable. The diagnoses drew upon clinical symptoms, serum thyroxine and TRAb, thyroid ultrasound and orbital computed tomography. Through a model of 13 V-J features, ophthalmopathy was separated from stable hyperthyroidism.

The sequencing used peripheral blood mononuclear cells (PBMCs), collected at new diagnosis, from a patient treated with antithyroid drugs. The genes are TRBV2 and TRBJ2-1, with D unclear. This clonotype was sampled from a woman between 18 and 30 years old with Graves disease. The CDR3 DNA sequence: TGTGCCAGCGTGGACCCGCGCCTGGGGTACAATGAGCAGTTCTTC. Translating it yields CASVDPRLGYNEQFF. Variable domain in full (rest from reference TRBV2 and TRBJ2-1): EPEVTQTPSHQVTQMGQEVILRCVPISNHLYFYWYRQILGQKVEFLVSFYNNEISEKSEIFDDQFSVERPDGSNFTLKIRSTKLEDSAMYFCASVDPRLGYNEQFFGPGTRLTVL.